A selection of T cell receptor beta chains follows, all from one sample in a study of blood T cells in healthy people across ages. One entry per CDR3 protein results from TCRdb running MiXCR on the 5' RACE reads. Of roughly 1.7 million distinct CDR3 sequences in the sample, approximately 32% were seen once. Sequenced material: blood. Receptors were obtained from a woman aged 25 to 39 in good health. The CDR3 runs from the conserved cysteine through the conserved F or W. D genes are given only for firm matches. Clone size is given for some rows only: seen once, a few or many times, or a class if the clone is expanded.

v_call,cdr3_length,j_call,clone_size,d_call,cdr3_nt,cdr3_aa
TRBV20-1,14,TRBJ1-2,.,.,TGCAGTGCTAGCTCCGGGGAGATAGTGTATGGCTACACCTTC,CSASSGEIVYGYTF
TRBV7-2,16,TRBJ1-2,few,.,TGTGCCAGCAGATCTAGGGAGCCCCCTGGGGGCTATGGCTACACCTTC,CASRSREPPGGYGYTF
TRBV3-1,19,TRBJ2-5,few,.,TGTGCCAGCAGCCAAGATCGCGGAGGTATAAGAACACGTCAAGAGACCCAGTACTTC,CASSQDRGGIRTRQETQYF
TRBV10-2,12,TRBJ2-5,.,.,TGCGCCAGCGAGGGGAGAGGTGAGACCCAGTACTTC,CASEGRGETQYF
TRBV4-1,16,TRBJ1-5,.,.,TGCGCCAGCAGCCAAGATAAGATAGGAGGGAATCAGCCCCAGCATTTT,CASSQDKIGGNQPQHF
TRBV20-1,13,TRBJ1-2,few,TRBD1,TGCAGTGCTAAACTGGACAGGGCGTTTGGCTACACCTTC,CSAKLDRAFGYTF
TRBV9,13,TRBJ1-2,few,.,TGTGCCAGCAGCGTAGCACTGCCCAGTTCCTACACCTTC,CASSVALPSSYTF
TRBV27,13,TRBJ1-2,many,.,TGTGCCAGCAGTTTGGGACCGGACTATGGCTACACCTTC,CASSLGPDYGYTF
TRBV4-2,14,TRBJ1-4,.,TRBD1,TGTGCCAGCAGTGTTGGACAGGGAGATGAAAAACTGTTTTTT,CASSVGQGDEKLFF
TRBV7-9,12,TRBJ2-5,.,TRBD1,TGTGCCAGCAGCTTAGACGCCGGGACAGGGTACTTC,CASSLDAGTGYF
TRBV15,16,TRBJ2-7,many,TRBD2,TGTGCCACCAGCAGAGGTTACAAACTAGCGAACAACGAGCAGTACTTC,CATSRGYKLANNEQYF
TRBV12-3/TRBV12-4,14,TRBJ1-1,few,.,TGTGCCAGCAGTTTCAGTAAGCAGGACACTGAAGCTTTCTTT,CASSFSKQDTEAFF
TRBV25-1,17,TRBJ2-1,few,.,TGTGCCAGCAGTCCGGGGGTAGGTAGACTCTCCTACAATGAGCAGTTCTTC,CASSPGVGRLSYNEQFF
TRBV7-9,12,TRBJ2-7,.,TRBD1,TGTGCCAGCAGCTTAGAGGCAGGGGGCATGTACTTC,CASSLEAGGMYF
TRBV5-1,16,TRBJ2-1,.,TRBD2,TGCGCCAGCAGCTTACCGACTAGCGGGAGGGGCAATGAGCAGTTCTTC,CASSLPTSGRGNEQFF
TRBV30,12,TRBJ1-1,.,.,TGTGCCTGGAGTGTACGCAGGCAAGGGGCTTTCTTT,CAWSVRRQGAFF
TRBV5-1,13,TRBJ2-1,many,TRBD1,TGCGCCAGCAGCTTGGACAGGGGGCATGAGCAGTTCTTC,CASSLDRGHEQFF
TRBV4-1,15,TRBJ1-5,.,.,TGCGCCAGCAGCCAAGGTCCGAATAGCAATCAGCCCCAGCATTTT,CASSQGPNSNQPQHF
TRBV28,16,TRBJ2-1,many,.,TGTGCCAGCAGTGCCCCCGGGGACAACTCCTACAATGAGCAGTTCTTC,CASSAPGDNSYNEQFF
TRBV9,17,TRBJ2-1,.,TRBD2,TGTGCCAGCAGCTTCCCTTTGAGCGGGAGCTCCTACAATGAGCAGTTCTTC,CASSFPLSGSSYNEQFF
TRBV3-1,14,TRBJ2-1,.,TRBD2,TGTGCCAGCAGCCTGCGGGGGGGCGGGGCTGAGCAGTTCTTC,CASSLRGGGAEQFF
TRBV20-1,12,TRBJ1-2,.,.,TGCAGTGCTCCCCAGGAGGGGTATGGCAACACCTTC,CSAPQEGYGNTF
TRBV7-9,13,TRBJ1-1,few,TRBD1,TGTGCCAGCTACAGGGGGCCTGGCACTGAAGCTTTCTTT,CASYRGPGTEAFF
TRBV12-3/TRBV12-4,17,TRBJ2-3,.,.,TGTGCCAGCAGTTTCCTCCCCGGTGACACTAGCACAGATACGCAGTATTTT,CASSFLPGDTSTDTQYF
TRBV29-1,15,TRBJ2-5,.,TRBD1,TGCAGCGTTCGTCTCGGGACAGGGGATACCGAGACCCAGTACTTC,CSVRLGTGDTETQYF
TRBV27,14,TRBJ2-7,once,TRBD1,TGTGCCAGCTCCAAAACCGGGACAGGGTATTTGCAGTACTTC,CASSKTGTGYLQYF
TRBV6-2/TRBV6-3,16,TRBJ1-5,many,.,TGTGCCAGCAGATTGCGCGTTGAAGGGGGCAATCAGCCCCAGCATTTT,CASRLRVEGGNQPQHF
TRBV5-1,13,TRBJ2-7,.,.,TGCGCCAGCAGCTCATACCTAGCTGACGAGCAGTACTTC,CASSSYLADEQYF
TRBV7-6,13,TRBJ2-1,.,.,TGTGCCTGTAGCTTATCGGGGGATAGTGAGCAGTTCTTC,CACSLSGDSEQFF
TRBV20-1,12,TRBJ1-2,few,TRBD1,TGCAGATTGAATCAGGGGGTGTATGGCTACACCTTC,CRLNQGVYGYTF
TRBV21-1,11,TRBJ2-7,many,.,TGTGCCAGCAGCAAACTCTACGAGCAGTACTTC,CASSKLYEQYF
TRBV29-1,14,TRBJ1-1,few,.,TGCAGCGTAGTTCGACAGTCCGGGAACACTGAAGCTTTCTTT,CSVVRQSGNTEAFF
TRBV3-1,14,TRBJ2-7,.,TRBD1,TGTGCCAGTTCCGCGGGGACAGGGATCCACGAGCAGTACTTC,CASSAGTGIHEQYF
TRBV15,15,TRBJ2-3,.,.,TGTGCCACCAGGCCAGGAAGACAGGGCACAGATACGCAGTATTTT,CATRPGRQGTDTQYF
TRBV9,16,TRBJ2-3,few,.,TGTGCCAGCAGCCTCGGGCTCCCCCCCCTAGGTGATACGCAGTATTTT,CASSLGLPPLGDTQYF
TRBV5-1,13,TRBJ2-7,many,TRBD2,TGCGCCAGCGGGGGACTAGCGGGCTACGAGCAGTACTTC,CASGGLAGYEQYF
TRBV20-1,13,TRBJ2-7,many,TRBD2,TGCAGTGCTCCTAGCGGGCGCTCCTACGAGCAGTACTTC,CSAPSGRSYEQYF
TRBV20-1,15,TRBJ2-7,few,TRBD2,TGCAGTGCCCTCTCGGGCAGCGGGGACTCCTACGAGCAGTACTTC,CSALSGSGDSYEQYF
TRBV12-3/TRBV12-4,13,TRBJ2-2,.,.,TGTGCCAGCAGCCTAGTGGTTTCTAGGGAGCCGTTTTTT,CASSLVVSREPFF
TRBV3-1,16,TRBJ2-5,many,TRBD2,TGTGCCAGCAGCCAATGGACTAGCGGGGCCCAAGAGACCCAGTACTTC,CASSQWTSGAQETQYF
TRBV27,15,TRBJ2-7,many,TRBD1,TGTGCCAGCAGCCGCGGACAGGGCCGGGCCTACGAGCAGTACTTC,CASSRGQGRAYEQYF
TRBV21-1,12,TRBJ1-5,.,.,TGTGCCAACACAACAGGGGATCAGCCCCAGCATTTT,CANTTGDQPQHF
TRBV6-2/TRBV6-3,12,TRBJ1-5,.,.,TGTGCCAGCAGCTCATCTGGAGGGCCCCAGCATTTT,CASSSSGGPQHF